This T cell receptor (beta chain) emerged from a study of spatial heterogeneity in lung cancer. CDR3 length equals 12 residues. TCRdb itself ran the 5' RACE reads through MiXCR, one entry per CDR3 protein. This sample has 42,000 or so distinct CDR3 sequences, with over 9.5% found just once. Time point here: blood at routine non-recurrence follow-up after resection. TCRs were sequenced from unsorted whole RNA of tumor, nontumor lung or PBMC. This sequence originates from a female donor with early-stage non-small cell lung cancer. The V call is TRBV21-1, the J call TRBJ1-5. TRBV21-1 is noted as a pseudogene. Source: PBMCs, taken at follow-up. The CDR3 loop is CASSKFEQPQHF. As DNA, the CDR3 is TGTGCCAGCAGCAAATTCGAGCAGCCCCAGCATTTT.